This TCR beta chain was captured in a study of OX40 agonist ivuxolimab in advanced cancers. Study-level background: Patients received ivuxolimab, an intravenous treatment, every 2 weeks at 0.01 to 10 mg/kg. Partial responses were achieved by three patients, one with hepatocellular carcinoma and two with cutaneous melanoma.

The protocol was immunoSEQ multiplex PCR, while the TCRdb copy is restricted to in-frame clones and leaves out a portion. The data contain over 40,000 clones, approximately 86% of them singletons. The receptor comes from an adult with an advanced solid tumor such as melanoma, head and neck, liver or kidney cancer. Material: CD4+ or CD8+ T cells sorted from blood, obtained in a trial of the OX40 agonist ivuxolimab.

The CDR3 sequence: CAWSPQGETQYF. Written as DNA, the CDR3 is TGTGCCTGGAGTCCCCAGGGAGAGACCCAGTACTTC. This sequence joins TRBV30 and TRBJ2-5, with D possibly TRBD1 on 5 matching bases. V was shortened by 2 bases and J by 4 bases, with 8 bases between the two germline ends. The germline CDR1 and CDR2 sequences are GTSNPN and SVGIG (reference sequence). The CDR3 is 12 amino acids.